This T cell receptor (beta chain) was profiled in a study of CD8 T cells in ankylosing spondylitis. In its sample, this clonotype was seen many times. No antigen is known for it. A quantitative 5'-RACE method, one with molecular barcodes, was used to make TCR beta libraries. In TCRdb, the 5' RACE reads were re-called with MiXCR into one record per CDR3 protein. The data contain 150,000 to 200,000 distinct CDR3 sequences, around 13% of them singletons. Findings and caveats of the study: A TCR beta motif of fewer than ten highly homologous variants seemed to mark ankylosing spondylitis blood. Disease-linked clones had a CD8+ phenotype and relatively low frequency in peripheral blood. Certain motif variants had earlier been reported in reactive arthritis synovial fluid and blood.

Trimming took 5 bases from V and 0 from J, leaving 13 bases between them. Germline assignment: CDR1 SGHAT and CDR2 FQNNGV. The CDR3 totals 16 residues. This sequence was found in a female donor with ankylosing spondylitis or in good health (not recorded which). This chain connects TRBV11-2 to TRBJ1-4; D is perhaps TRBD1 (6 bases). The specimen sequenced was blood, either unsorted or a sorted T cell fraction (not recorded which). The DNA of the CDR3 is TGTGCCAGCAGCCAAAACAGGGACCCAACTAATGAAAAACTGTTTTTT. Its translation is CASSQNRDPTNEKLFF.